These T cell receptor beta chains were read from a single sample in a study of blood T cell repertoires in COVID-19. The protocol was immunoSEQ multiplex PCR, while the TCRdb copy is restricted to in-frame clones and leaves out a portion. This table has 130,000 to 150,000 clones, 70% to 90% appearing once. Sequenced: peripheral blood. These receptors were obtained from a human donor with acute or convalescent COVID-19. The donor label of this sample is uncertain. Each CDR3 is given with its conserved first and last residue. A D gene is named only where the DNA matches it firmly. The size entry is marked missing in some rows and otherwise reads once, few, many or a size class.

clone size	J gene	D gene	V gene	CDR3 protein	CDR3 DNA
-	TRBJ2-1	TRBD2	TRBV7-9	CASSPGTSLYNEQFF	TGTGCCAGCAGCCCAGGGACTAGCCTATACAATGAGCAGTTCTTC
-	TRBJ1-2	TRBD1	TRBV6-2/TRBV6-3	CASSANRGNYGYTF	TGTGCCAGCAGTGCGAACAGGGGTAACTATGGCTACACCTTC
-	TRBJ1-1	TRBD1	TRBV5-1	CASSIGQGTTEAFF	TGCGCCAGCAGCATCGGACAGGGGACCACTGAAGCTTTCTTT
-	TRBJ2-2	TRBD2	TRBV19	CASRELLAGDIGELFF	TGTGCCAGTAGGGAATTACTAGCGGGAGATATCGGGGAGCTGTTTTTT
-	TRBJ2-2	-	TRBV9	CASSVVEGELFF	TGTGCCAGCAGCGTAGTAGAGGGGGAGCTGTTTTTT
-	TRBJ2-5	TRBD2	TRBV4-1	CASSRLAGTQETQYF	TGCGCCAGCAGCCGCCTAGCGGGGACCCAAGAGACCCAGTACTTC
-	TRBJ1-1	-	TRBV28	CASSLENGRNTEAFF	TGTGCCAGCAGTTTAGAAAACGGGAGGAACACTGAAGCTTTCTTT
-	TRBJ1-3	-	TRBV5-4	CASSRRGGELSNTIYF	TGTGCCAGCAGCCGGAGGGGTGGGGAACTTTCGAACACCATATATTTT
-	TRBJ1-6	-	TRBV19	CASSMAVSSYNSPLHF	TGTGCCAGTAGTATGGCGGTTAGCTCCTATAATTCACCCCTCCACTTT
-	TRBJ2-5	-	TRBV12-3/TRBV12-4	CASSLERQLTQYF	TGTGCCAGCAGTTTGGAGCGGCAGTTGACCCAGTACTTC
-	TRBJ2-5	TRBD2	TRBV5-4	CASSLRTSGRSLETQYF	TGTGCCAGCAGCCTAAGGACTAGCGGGAGAAGTCTGGAGACCCAGTACTTC
-	TRBJ2-3	-	TRBV9	CASSPRAGGGMISTDTQYF	TGTGCCAGCAGCCCCAGAGCTGGGGGCGGAATGATTAGCACAGATACGCAGTATTTT
-	TRBJ2-7	-	TRBV4-3	CASSQDRQAFYEQYF	TGCGCCAGCAGCCAAGATAGGCAGGCATTCTACGAGCAGTACTTC
-	TRBJ1-5	TRBD1	TRBV6-5	CASRVGQGNQPQHF	TGTGCCAGCAGGGTCGGACAGGGCAATCAGCCCCAGCATTTT
-	TRBJ2-3	TRBD1	TRBV27	CASSGGRGTGSLPDTQYF	TGTGCCAGCAGTGGGGGGCGGGGGACAGGGAGTTTACCAGATACGCAGTATTTT
-	TRBJ1-1	-	TRBV20-1	CSASAVSLNTEAFF	TGCAGTGCTAGTGCAGTTTCCCTGAACACTGAAGCTTTCTTT
few	TRBJ2-3	TRBD1	TRBV19	CASNSHRGGTDTQYF	TGTGCCAGTAACAGTCACAGGGGTGGCACAGATACGCAGTATTTT
-	TRBJ2-1	TRBD2	TRBV6-5	CASSKRGPSSDEQFF	TGTGCCAGCAGTAAGCGGGGTCCCTCGAGCGATGAGCAGTTCTTC
-	TRBJ1-4	TRBD1	TRBV24-1	CATSRDREKLFF	TGTGCCACCAGCCGGGACAGGGAAAAACTGTTTTTT
-	TRBJ1-5	-	TRBV2	CASSDTLGPQHF	TGTGCCAGCAGTGATACCCTAGGGCCCCAGCATTTT